The 31 T cell receptor beta chains given below trace back to one sample, sequenced in a study of OX40 agonist ivuxolimab in advanced cancers. TCRdb's table, derived via immunoSEQ multiplex PCR, lists solely in-frame clones and lacks some. The table lists approximately 60,000 clones, around 80% of them singletons. The sample here was CD4+ or CD8+ T cells sorted from blood, taken in a trial of the OX40 agonist ivuxolimab. Receptors originate from an adult with an advanced solid tumor such as melanoma, head and neck, liver or kidney cancer.

The V gene is TRBV7-2, the J gene TRBJ2-2, with D maybe TRBD1 (5 bases). In germline, CDR1 is SGHTA, CDR2 FQGNSA. This CDR3 spans 15 amino acids. V shed 4 bases and J shed 1 base, with 10 bases lying between them. This CDR3 is CASSWTLLNTGELFF. DNA for the CDR3: TGTGCCAGCAGCTGGACACTCTTGAACACCGGGGAGCTGTTTTTT.

The rearrangement uses TRBV25-1 and TRBJ2-1; 7 positions match TRBD1. J gave up 8 bases and V 8 bases, and 9 bases lay outside the gene matches. CDR1 is MGHDK and CDR2 is SYGVNS in the germline V gene. The CDR3 sequence is 13 residues long. The DNA for the CDR3 is TGTGCCAGCGCCGACAGGGATTTCGATGAGCAGTTCTTC. Amino acid sequence: CASADRDFDEQFF.

The J gene is TRBJ1-1, the V gene TRBV2, with D unresolved. Trimming pared 10 bases from V and 1 base from J, leaving 16 bases between. The CDR3 has 14 residues. The germline V gene encodes CDR1 SNHLY and CDR2 FYNNEI. CDR3 nucleotides: TGTGCCACACGAGAGGGCCCAGGGAACACTGAAGCTTTCTTT. Protein product: CATREGPGNTEAFF.

This chain connects TRBV29-1 to TRBJ2-7, with D possibly being TRBD1 (6 bases). This CDR3 region has 12 residues. Trimming took off 7 bases at V and 3 bases at J, with 13 bases between the two ends. CDR1 and CDR2 from the germline V gene are SQVTM and ANQGSEA. CDR3: CSALQGSYEQYF. The CDR3 DNA follows: TGCAGCGCCCTACAGGGTAGCTACGAGCAGTACTTC.

The chain carries TRBV30 and TRBJ1-6; the D is unclear. The CDR3 loop spans 16 amino acids. Germline-derived CDR1 and CDR2 are GTSNPN and SVGIG (reference sequence). Trimming cost V 0 bases and J 0 bases, with 9 bases left between them. The CDR3 DNA reads as TGTGCCTGGAGTGTAGGAGGGAGCTCCTATAATTCACCCCTCCACTTT. The encoded protein is CAWSVGGSSYNSPLHF.

The chain links TRBV18 to TRBJ2-7; possibly TRBD1 for D (8 bases). Germline V gene data show CDR1 as KGHSH and CDR2 as LQKENI. V was clipped by 4 bases and J by 7 bases, with 26 bases between them. CDR3 size: 17 residues. Written as DNA, the CDR3 is TGTGCCAGCTCACTAAACGGACAGGGAGGGGGAGTACGGGAGCAGTACTTC. Protein product: CASSLNGQGGGVREQYF. The full variable domain, completed using reference TRBV18 and TRBJ2-7, is NAGVMQNPRHLVRRRGQEARLRCSPMKGHSHVYWYRQLPEEGLKFMVYLQKENIIDESGMPKERFSAEFPKEGPSILRIQQVVRGDSAAYFCASSLNGQGGGVREQYFGPGTRLTVT.

The chain employs TRBV13 and TRBJ1-1; 9 nucleotides line up with TRBD1. Per the germline V gene, CDR1 is PRHDT and CDR2 is FYEKMQ (reference sequence). J gave up 1 base and V 5 bases, and 5 bases lay outside the gene matches. The CDR3 length is 15 residues. CDR3 sequence: CASSTWGQGNTEAFF. For the CDR3, the DNA is TGTGCCAGCAGCACCTGGGGACAGGGGAACACTGAAGCTTTCTTT.

The chain employs TRBV28 and TRBJ2-1; 8 nucleotides align to TRBD2. This CDR3 is built from 12 residues. Losses at the gene ends were 10 bases for V and 6 bases for J; bases not matched to a gene: 5. Germline CDR1 and CDR2: MDHEN and SYDVKM. The CDR3 is CATQTSVNEQFF. DNA of the CDR3: TGTGCCACCCAGACTAGCGTCAATGAGCAGTTCTTC. Looking up the rest from reference TRBV28 and TRBJ2-1 gives the full variable domain: DVKVTQSSRYLVKRTGEKVFLECVQDMDHENMFWYRQDPGLGLRLIYFSYDVKMKEKGDIPEGYSVSREKKERFSLILESASTNQTSMYLCATQTSVNEQFFGPGTRLTVL.

The rearrangement joins TRBV5-1 to TRBJ2-7; TRBD1 matches at 8 bases. Unmatched junction bases numbered 13, after V lost 4 bases and J lost 7 bases. Looked up from germline, CDR1 is SGHRS and CDR2 is YFSETQ. This CDR3 contains 15 residues. The CDR3 is CASSPGQGGISEQYF. The CDR3 DNA follows: TGCGCCAGCAGCCCAGGACAGGGCGGGATATCAGAGCAGTACTTC. The whole variable domain, filled in from reference TRBV5-1 and TRBJ2-7, reads KAGVTQTPRYLIKTRGQQVTLSCSPISGHRSVSWYQQTPGQGLQFLFEYFSETQRNKGNFPGRFSGRQFSNSRSEMNVSTLELGDSALYLCASSPGQGGISEQYFGPGTRLTVT.

This chain connects TRBV7-3 to TRBJ2-1; D not certain. Germline lookup yields CDR1 SGHTA and CDR2 FQGTGA. V dropped 3 bases and J dropped 0 bases, with 3 bases sitting between them. The CDR3 length is 13 residues. CDR3 residues: CASSFASYNEQFF. In nucleotides, the CDR3 is TGTGCCAGCAGCTTTGCCTCCTACAATGAGCAGTTCTTC.

In its sample, this clone was seen once. J is TRBJ1-3 and V is TRBV9; TRBD1 is a possible D gene (5 bases). Trimming shortened V by 0 bases and J by 2 bases, and 12 bases separated the two germline ends. Germline values: CDR1 SGDLS, CDR2 YYNGEE. This CDR3 is 16 amino acids long. The chain's CDR3 is CASSVALGVTGNTIYF. The DNA for the CDR3 is TGTGCCAGCAGCGTAGCGTTGGGGGTTACTGGAAACACCATATATTTT.

This chain joins TRBV2 and TRBJ1-2; TRBD1 matches at 7 bases. Unmatched junction bases numbered 7, after V lost 3 bases and J lost 3 bases. Germline V gene sequence: CDR1 SNHLY, CDR2 FYNNEI. The CDR3 is made up of 15 amino acids. This CDR3 is CASSETGRSYYGYTF. The CDR3 bases are TGTGCCAGCAGTGAGACAGGGAGGAGTTACTATGGCTACACCTTC.

The chain has TRBV18 and TRBJ2-7; no clear D gene. The CDR3 length is 14 residues. Trimming took 3 bases from V and 5 from J, leaving 14 bases between them. Per germline, CDR1 KGHSH and CDR2 LQKENI. The CDR3 sequence: CASSPGPAPHEQYF. The CDR3, as DNA: TGTGCCAGCTCACCCGGGCCTGCTCCCCACGAGCAGTACTTC.

In DNA, the CDR3 is TGTGCCATCAGGGCCCGATTGAACACTGAAGCTTTCTTT. It codes for CAIRARLNTEAFF. The chain combines TRBV10-3 with TRBJ1-1; no reliable D call. Germline values: CDR1 ENHRY, CDR2 SYGVKD. The CDR3 has 13 amino acids. Deletions cut 6 bases from V and 0 bases from J, with 8 bases between.

The genes are TRBV20-1 and TRBJ2-7; D uncertain. The CDR3 length is 11 residues. The V end was cut by 6 bases, the J end by 5 bases, with 11 bases between. Germline loops: CDR1 DFQATT, CDR2 SNEGSKA (reference sequence). DNA for the CDR3: TGCAGTGCCGCGACCGCGGACGAGCAGTACTTC. Encoded protein: CSAATADEQYF.

The J gene is TRBJ2-2, the V gene TRBV2, with TRBD1 identical over 9 bases. CDR1 and CDR2 from the germline V gene are SNHLY and FYNNEI. J was trimmed by 5 bases and V by 8 bases; bases with no gene match: 6. The CDR3 spans 14 residues. CDR3 nucleotides: TGTGCCAGCTCCCGGGACAGGGCGACCGGGGAGCTGTTTTTT. It codes for CASSRDRATGELFF.

The J gene is TRBJ1-4, the V gene TRBV6-5; D is undetermined. Germline loops: CDR1 MNHEY, CDR2 SVGAGI. The CDR3 length is 14 residues. V lost 0 bases, J lost 7 bases, and 9 bases lay in between. DNA for the CDR3: TGTGCCAGCAGTTACTCCGCCGGGCGTGAAAAACTGTTTTTT. Its translation: CASSYSAGREKLFF.

This clone has just one count. The chain is built from TRBV6-6 and TRBJ2-1; 7 bases are a match to TRBD1. Per the germline V gene, CDR1 is MNHNY and CDR2 is SVGAGI (reference sequence). The CDR3 runs to 16 residues. V gave up 5 bases and J gave up 9 bases; unmatched junction bases: 16. This CDR3 reads CASSGRQGAAPGEQFF. CDR3 nucleotides: TGTGCCAGCAGTGGACGACAGGGAGCTGCCCCCGGTGAGCAGTTCTTC.

The chain couples TRBV18 to TRBJ2-5; D ambiguous. Germline V lookup: CDR1 KGHSH, CDR2 LQKENI. The V end lost 1 base, the J end lost 2 bases, and 5 bases lay between the germline ends. This CDR3 is 13 amino acids long. The CDR3 spells CASSPRDQETQYF. DNA of the CDR3: TGTGCCAGCTCACCACGGGATCAAGAGACCCAGTACTTC. The variable domain in full, with the rest retrieved from reference TRBV18 and TRBJ2-5, is NAGVMQNPRHLVRRRGQEARLRCSPMKGHSHVYWYRQLPEEGLKFMVYLQKENIIDESGMPKERFSAEFPKEGPSILRIQQVVRGDSAAYFCASSPRDQETQYFGPGTRLLVL.

The chain is built from TRBV5-1 and TRBJ2-5, with 11 bases identical to TRBD2. Germline V CDR1 and CDR2: SGHRS, YFSETQ. CDR3 length: 14 residues. Trimming at V came to 2 bases and at J to 4 bases, leaving 1 base not matched to a gene. The CDR3 region has the DNA TGCGCCAGCAGCTTAGGGACTAGCGGAGAGACCCAGTACTTC. Translated, it gives CASSLGTSGETQYF.

V and J are TRBV6-5 and TRBJ1-2; 8 bases map to TRBD1. CDR3 length: 15 amino acids. From germline, CDR1 is MNHEY and CDR2 SVGAGI. V lost 2 bases and J lost 4; bases outside the gene matches: 6. CDR3 sequence (DNA): TGTGCCAGCAGTTACCAACAGGGGGGGACCTATGGCTACACCTTC. As protein: CASSYQQGGTYGYTF.

V gene TRBV30 combines with J gene TRBJ2-7; D is possibly TRBD1 (6 bases). Trimming cost V 5 bases and J 4 bases, with 15 bases left between them. The CDR3 is made up of 13 amino acids. The germline V gene encodes CDR1 GTSNPN and CDR2 SVGIG (reference sequence). The CDR3: CAWDRDTLYEQYF. CDR3 nucleotide sequence: TGTGCCTGGGATCGGGACACCTTATACGAGCAGTACTTC.

The rearrangement joins TRBV4-1 to TRBJ2-5; D may be TRBD1 (6 bases). Looked up from germline, CDR1 is MGHRA and CDR2 is YSYEKL. Trimming removed 0 bases from V and 4 bases from J, with 12 bases in between. CDR3 length equals 15 residues. For the CDR3, the DNA is TGCGCCAGCAGCCAAGATCCCTCAGGGGTAGAGACCCAGTACTTC. Residues: CASSQDPSGVETQYF.

The chain is built from TRBV6-5 and TRBJ1-5; TRBD1 matches at 9 bases. CDR1 is MNHEY and CDR2 is SVGAGI in the germline V gene. This CDR3 has 15 amino acids. Trimming took 0 bases from V and 7 from J; bases not matched to a gene: 4. CDR3 bases: TGTGCCAGCAGTTACTCTACAGGGGGCGGACAGCCCCAGCATTTT. This gives the protein CASSYSTGGGQPQHF.

This clone came up a few times. The genes are TRBV5-1 and TRBJ1-1; 7 bases agree with TRBD1. After removal of 2 bases from V and 5 bases from J, the junction contained 6 bases not matched to a gene. Germline CDR1 and CDR2: SGHRS and YFSETQ. The CDR3 length is 14 residues. CDR3 sequence (DNA): TGCGCCAGCAGCTTAAAAGGGGGCGAAACTGAAGCTTTCTTT. Its translation is CASSLKGGETEAFF.

This clone is medium-sized in the sample. This chain links TRBV29-1 with TRBJ1-6; 7 bases align to TRBD1. Germline CDR1 SQVTM, CDR2 ANQGSEA. The CDR3 runs to 15 residues. V lost 5 bases to trimming and J lost 5 bases; unmatched junction nucleotides: 9. This chain's CDR3 is CSVRQGDYDNSPLHF. In DNA, the CDR3 is TGCAGCGTTAGGCAGGGGGATTATGATAATTCACCCCTCCACTTT. Based on the CDR3 plus reference TRBV29-1 and TRBJ1-6, the full variable domain is SAVISQKPSRDICQRGTSLTIQCQVDSQVTMMFWYRQQPGQSLTLIATANQGSEATYESGFVIDKFPISRPNLTFSTLTVSNMSPEDSSIYLCSVRQGDYDNSPLHFGNGTRLTVT.

The chain uses TRBV18 and TRBJ2-1; TRBD2 might be the D (6 bases). CDR1 and CDR2 (germline): KGHSH, LQKENI. The CDR3 is made up of 15 amino acids. The V gene lost 2 bases and the J gene lost 4 bases, with 12 bases spanning the gap. The CDR3: CASSPLEGAYNEQFF. The CDR3 DNA is TGTGCCAGCTCACCATTGGAGGGTGCGTACAATGAGCAGTTCTTC.

V usage is TRBV2 and J usage is TRBJ1-2; D is unclear. The CDR3 has 12 residues. Germline V lookup: CDR1 SNHLY, CDR2 FYNNEI. V was trimmed by 6 bases and J by 5 bases, leaving 10 bases between them. CDR3 protein: CASRGALYGYTF. CDR3 coding DNA: TGTGCCAGCAGAGGCGCCTTATATGGCTACACCTTC.

The rearrangement links TRBV10-3 to TRBJ1-6, with D perhaps matching TRBD1 (6 bases). CDR1 ENHRY and CDR2 SYGVKD come from the germline V gene. Trimming took off 11 bases at V and 11 bases at J, with 19 bases between the two ends. CDR3 size: 13 residues. CDR3 sequence: CAANRDGGTPLHF. The CDR3 bases are TGTGCCGCCAACAGGGACGGCGGGACACCCCTCCACTTT.

The V gene is TRBV4-2, the J gene TRBJ2-2; 10 nucleotides align to TRBD2. The CDR3 sequence is 16 residues long. Germline values: CDR1 LGHNA, CDR2 YNFKEQ. With V trimmed by 2 bases and J by 5 bases, 5 bases remained unmatched. The CDR3 sequence is CASSQLAGGRTGELFF. The CDR3 DNA follows: TGTGCCAGCAGCCAATTAGCGGGAGGAAGGACCGGGGAGCTGTTTTTT.

The chain links TRBV7-6 to TRBJ1-1, with D hard to call. In germline, CDR1 is SGHVS, CDR2 FNYEAQ. The CDR3 has 18 residues. Between the trimmed V and J ends, which lost 5 bases and 8 bases, there was a span of 30 bases. CDR3 sequence reads: CASSEEPVDWGIRAEAFF. The CDR3 DNA is TGTGCCAGCAGCGAGGAACCGGTCGACTGGGGAATTAGAGCCGAAGCTTTCTTT. The full variable domain, with the rest looked up from reference TRBV7-6 and TRBJ1-1, is GAGVSQSPRYKVTKRGQDVALRCDPISGHVSLYWYRQALGQGPEFLTYFNYEAQQDKSGLPNDRFSAERPEGSISTLTIQRTEQRDSAMYRCASSEEPVDWGIRAEAFFGQGTRLTVV.